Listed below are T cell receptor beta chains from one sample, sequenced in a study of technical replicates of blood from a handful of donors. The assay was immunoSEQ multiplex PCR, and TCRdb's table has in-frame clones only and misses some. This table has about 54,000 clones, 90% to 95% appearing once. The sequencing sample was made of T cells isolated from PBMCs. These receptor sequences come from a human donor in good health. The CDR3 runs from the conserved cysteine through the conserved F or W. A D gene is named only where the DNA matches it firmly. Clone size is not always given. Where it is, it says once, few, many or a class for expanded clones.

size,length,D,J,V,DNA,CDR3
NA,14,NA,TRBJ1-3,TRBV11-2,TGTGCCAGCAGCTTAGCATTGTCTGGAAACACCATATATTTT,CASSLALSGNTIYF
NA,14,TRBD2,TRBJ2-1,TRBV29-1,TGCAGCGCGAGAGCGGGAGGCTCCTACAATGAGCAGTTCTTC,CSARAGGSYNEQFF
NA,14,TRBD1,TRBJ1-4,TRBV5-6,TGTGCCAGCAGCTCACTGGACAGGAATGAAAAACTGTTTTTT,CASSSLDRNEKLFF
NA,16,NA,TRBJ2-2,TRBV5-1,TGCGCCAGCAGCAAGGGGACTGCCGGCGGAGCCGGGGAGCTGTTTTTT,CASSKGTAGGAGELFF
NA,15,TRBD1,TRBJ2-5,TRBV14,TGTGCCAGCAGCCAATGGGACAGGGGGCGAGAGACCCAGTACTTC,CASSQWDRGRETQYF
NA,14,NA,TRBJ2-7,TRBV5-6,TGTGCCAGCAGCGACCGGGACTCCCATTACGAGCAGTACTTC,CASSDRDSHYEQYF
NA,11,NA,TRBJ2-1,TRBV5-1,TGCGCCAGCAGCCTTTACAATGAGCAGTTCTTC,CASSLYNEQFF
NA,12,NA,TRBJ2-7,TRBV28,TGTGCCAGCAGTACAGGGTCCTACGAGCAGTACTTC,CASSTGSYEQYF
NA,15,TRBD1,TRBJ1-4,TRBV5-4,TGTGCCAGCAGCCTTGGACAGGGAGGGAATGAAAAACTGTTTTTT,CASSLGQGGNEKLFF
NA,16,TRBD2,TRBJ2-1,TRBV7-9,TGTGCCAGCAGCCATCCCGGGACTAGCGGGCTCAATGAGCAGTTCTTC,CASSHPGTSGLNEQFF
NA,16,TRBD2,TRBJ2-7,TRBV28,TGTTCCTCCGATAGCCGAGGTAGCGGGAGCGCGTACGAGCAGTACTTC,CSSDSRGSGSAYEQYF
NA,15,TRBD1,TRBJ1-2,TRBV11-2,TGTGCCAGCAGCCCCCGGACAGGGGGCGAGAATGGCTACACCTTC,CASSPRTGGENGYTF
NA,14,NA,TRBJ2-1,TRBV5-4,TGTGCCAGCAGCTTCCCTGGGGGGTACAATGAGCAGTTCTTC,CASSFPGGYNEQFF
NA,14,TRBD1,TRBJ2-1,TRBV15,TGTGCCACCAGCAGAGATGCAGGGGGCAATGAGCAGTTCTTC,CATSRDAGGNEQFF
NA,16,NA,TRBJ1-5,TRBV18,TGTGCCAGCTCTCCCGACAGGACCCATAGCAATCAGCCCCAGCATTTT,CASSPDRTHSNQPQHF
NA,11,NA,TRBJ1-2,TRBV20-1,TGCAGTGCTAGTGGAGAGTATGGCTACACCTTC,CSASGEYGYTF
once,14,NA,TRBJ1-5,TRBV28,TGTGCCAGTTTTTACGGTGTCGGCAATCAGCCCCAGCATTTT,CASFYGVGNQPQHF
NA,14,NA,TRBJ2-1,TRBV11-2,TGTGCCAGCAGCACAACTCAGAGCGTCTATGAGCAGTTCTTC,CASSTTQSVYEQFF
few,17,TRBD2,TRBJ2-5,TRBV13,TGTGCCAGCAGCTTCCCCTACAGCGGGGGGATTAGTCAGACCCAGTACTTC,CASSFPYSGGISQTQYF
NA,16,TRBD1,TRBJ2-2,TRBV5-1,TGCGCCAGCAGCTTGGAAGAAACAGGGGAGTACGGGGAGCTGTTTTTT,CASSLEETGEYGELFF
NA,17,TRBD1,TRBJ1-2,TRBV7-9,TGTGCCAGCAGCCGGGGACCCGATGGGACAGGGGTCGCGGGCTACACCTTC,CASSRGPDGTGVAGYTF
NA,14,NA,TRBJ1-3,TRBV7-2,TGTGCCAGCAGCTCCCGACAATCTGGAAACACCATATATTTT,CASSSRQSGNTIYF
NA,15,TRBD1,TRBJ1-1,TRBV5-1,TGCGCCAGCAGCGCCTACAGGGGGCTGGGCACTGAAGCTTTCTTT,CASSAYRGLGTEAFF
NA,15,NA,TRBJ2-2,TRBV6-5,TGTGCCAGCAGTTATGAGACAGGGACTGACGGGGAGCTGTTTTTT,CASSYETGTDGELFF
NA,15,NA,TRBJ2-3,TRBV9,TGTGCCAGCAGCCTTAGGGGGGGGCGCACAGATACGCAGTATTTT,CASSLRGGRTDTQYF
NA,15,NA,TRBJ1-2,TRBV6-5,TGTGCCAGCAGTTACTCCGGCCGAGGTAACTATGGCTACACCTTC,CASSYSGRGNYGYTF
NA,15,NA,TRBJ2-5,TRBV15,TGTGCCACCCGCCCCCACCCGGGGTCTCAAGAGACCCAGTACTTC,CATRPHPGSQETQYF
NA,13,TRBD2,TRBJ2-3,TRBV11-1,TGTGCCAGCGGACTAGCGGAAACAGATACGCAGTATTTT,CASGLAETDTQYF
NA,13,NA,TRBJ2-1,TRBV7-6,TGTGCCAGCAGCTTAGCAGGGGACAATGAGCAGTTCTTC,CASSLAGDNEQFF
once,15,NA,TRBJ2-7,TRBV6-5,TGTGCCAGCAGTTGGGATGGACTGAAGTCCTACGAGCAGTACTTC,CASSWDGLKSYEQYF
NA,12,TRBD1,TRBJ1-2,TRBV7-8,TGTGCCAGCAGCCCCGGGACAGGTGGCTACACCTTC,CASSPGTGGYTF
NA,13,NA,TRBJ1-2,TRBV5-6,TGTGCCAGCAGCTTGTCCAGGGGTGGAGGCTACACCTTC,CASSLSRGGGYTF
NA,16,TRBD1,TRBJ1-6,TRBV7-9,TGTGCCAGCAGCTCCGCATCGGGACAGGAAAATTCACCCCTCCACTTT,CASSSASGQENSPLHF
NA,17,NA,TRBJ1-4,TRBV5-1,TGCGCCAGCAGCTTGGCCTCCAGCAGGGGAACTAATGAAAAACTGTTTTTT,CASSLASSRGTNEKLFF
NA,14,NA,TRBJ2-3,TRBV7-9,TGTGCCAGCACCCCCAGCGGCAGCACAGATACGCAGTATTTT,CASTPSGSTDTQYF
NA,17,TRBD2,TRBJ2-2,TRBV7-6,TGTGCCAGCAGCTTAAATCTTGGGACTACCCATACCGGGGAGCTGTTTTTT,CASSLNLGTTHTGELFF